The rows below give T cell receptor beta chains drawn from one sample of a study of identical twins. In TCRdb, the 5' RACE reads were re-called with MiXCR into one record per CDR3 protein. The sample lists nearly 250,000 distinct CDR3 sequences; about 7% were seen once. This sample was also put to use in a study of yellow fever vaccine responses in identical twins.

The sequenced sample consisted of memory (CD45RO+) T cells sorted from blood. These receptors originate from a woman aged 18-29 years in good health. The CDR3 runs from the conserved cysteine through the conserved F or W. A D gene is named only where the DNA matches it firmly. Where a row states a size, it is once, few, many or the class of an expanded clone; other rows omit it.

cdr3_nt cdr3_aa j_call d_call v_call clone_size
TGTGCCAGCAGTGAAGGAAGGCTGCTAGGCTATGGCTACACCTTC CASSEGRLLGYGYTF TRBJ1-2 NA TRBV6-1 once
TGCAGCGTTCGGACAGGGAGGGTGATTCTTTCCAATGAGCAGTTCTTC CSVRTGRVILSNEQFF TRBJ2-1 NA TRBV29-1 few
TGTGCCAGCAGCGTAGCCCCCCGGGGGGCGAATGAGCAGTTCTTC CASSVAPRGANEQFF TRBJ2-1 NA TRBV9 few
TGTGCCAGCAGCCTAGGGCGGGGGGGGAACAATGAGCAGTTCTTC CASSLGRGGNNEQFF TRBJ2-1 TRBD2 TRBV11-1 NA
TGTGCCAGCAGCTTATCATGGAACACCGGGGAGCTGTTTTTT CASSLSWNTGELFF TRBJ2-2 NA TRBV7-9 NA
TGTGCCAGCAGTGGGTTTGGGACAGGGTCTCTACCTGAAGCTTTCTTT CASSGFGTGSLPEAFF TRBJ1-1 TRBD1 TRBV6-1 few
TGTGCCAGCAGCCAGGGACGGGGCACTGAAGCTTTCTTT CASSQGRGTEAFF TRBJ1-1 NA TRBV3-1 many
TGCAGTGCTAGGCCGACAGCTTCTCTTGAGCCCCAGCATTTT CSARPTASLEPQHF TRBJ1-5 NA TRBV20-1 few
TGTGCCAGCAGTCAGCAGGGACCTACGAACACCGGGGAGCTGTTTTTT CASSQQGPTNTGELFF TRBJ2-2 NA TRBV2 few
TGTGCCACCAGTGATTTCTCGGGAGGCAGCTCCTACAATGAGCAGTTCTTC CATSDFSGGSSYNEQFF TRBJ2-1 TRBD2 TRBV24-1 NA
TGTGCCAGCTCACCACCGTACGGTAGCGGGAGGGCAAGTGAGCAGTTCTTC CASSPPYGSGRASEQFF TRBJ2-1 TRBD2 TRBV18 NA
TGTGCCAGCAGCCAAGAACTAGCGGGGGGTGTCACCGGGGAGCTGTTTTTT CASSQELAGGVTGELFF TRBJ2-2 TRBD2 TRBV3-1 NA
TGTGCCAGCAGCCAATCGGGGGCCGAATTCGGCCAAGAGACCCAGTACTTC CASSQSGAEFGQETQYF TRBJ2-5 NA TRBV3-1 many
TGTGCCAGCAGTGAAGGGATACGGGGGGGAGGCGAGCAGTACTTC CASSEGIRGGGEQYF TRBJ2-7 TRBD2 TRBV2 NA
TGTGCCAGTAGTGTCGGACTAGCGGGGGGGAATAATGAGCAGTTCTTC CASSVGLAGGNNEQFF TRBJ2-1 TRBD2 TRBV19 NA
TGTGCCAGTAGGGATACGCGACTTTACAATGAGCAGTTCTTC CASRDTRLYNEQFF TRBJ2-1 NA TRBV19 few
TGTGCCAGCAGTCCCCCTTTAAGGGCCGGGGAGCTGTTTTTT CASSPPLRAGELFF TRBJ2-2 NA TRBV12-3/TRBV12-4 once
TGTGCCAGCAGCATCTCCGGAGGGCGGATCGGGGAGCTGTTTTTT CASSISGGRIGELFF TRBJ2-2 NA TRBV28 few
TGCAGCGCCCAGACTAGCGGCGAGCAGTACTTC CSAQTSGEQYF TRBJ2-7 TRBD2 TRBV29-1 many
TGTGCCAGCAGTTTTCGACTAGCGGGAGTTTATAACACCGGGGAGCTGTTTTTT CASSFRLAGVYNTGELFF TRBJ2-2 TRBD2 TRBV28 NA
TGTGCCAGCAGCTATCGACTAGCGGGGCAGGGCAATGAGCAGTTCTTC CASSYRLAGQGNEQFF TRBJ2-1 TRBD2 TRBV11-2 few
TGTGCCAGCAGTGAGCGGGGAGGAGGGAACGAGCAGTACTTC CASSERGGGNEQYF TRBJ2-7 TRBD2 TRBV12-3/TRBV12-4 many
TGTGCCAGCTCAGCAGAATGGACAGGGTTGGCAGATACGCAGTATTTT CASSAEWTGLADTQYF TRBJ2-3 TRBD1 TRBV18 few
TGTGCCAGCAGCTTAACGGACAGAGGAAACACCATATATTTT CASSLTDRGNTIYF TRBJ1-3 NA TRBV7-8 few
TGTGCCAGCACCGGGACAGACCACCCCCAGCATTTT CASTGTDHPQHF TRBJ1-5 TRBD1 TRBV2 few
TGTGCCAGCAACCAGGGGAAGGGGTACGAGCAGTACTTC CASNQGKGYEQYF TRBJ2-7 NA TRBV25-1 many